This TCR beta chain was sequenced during a study of control samples from healthy donors and cancer patients. Sequencing was performed with immunoSEQ multiplex PCR; in TCRdb, only in-frame clones are kept and a portion is missing. The table includes 130,000 or so clones, about nine tenths detected once. Trimming removed 1 base from V and 7 bases from J, with 5 bases in between. Per germline, CDR1 KGHSH and CDR2 LQKENI. The CDR3 contains 13 residues. The chain carries TRBV18 and TRBJ1-6; no reliable D call. The sequence came from a man aged 40-55 years in good health. Input material: blood. CDR3 coding DNA: TGTGCCAGCTCACCACGCGTGAATTCACCCCTCCACTTT. Translation: CASSPRVNSPLHF.